This is a list of T cell receptor beta chains from one sample in a study of cytomegalovirus exposure and HLA in healthy donors. The table came from immunoSEQ multiplex PCR; TCRdb's copy has only in-frame clones and leaves some out. The sample includes fewer than 250,000 clones, around 88% of them seen just once. The material sequenced was PBMCs. The source is a woman between 18 and 29 years old in good health and CMV-seronegative. Each CDR3 is given with its conserved first and last residue. D genes are given only for firm matches. Only part of the rows carry a size: once, few, many, or a class if the clone is expanded.

TRBD1 | few | 17 | TRBJ1-3 | TRBV4-1 | CASSRGRQGAEGNTIYF | TGCGCCAGCAGCCGGGGAAGACAGGGGGCGGAGGGAAACACCATATATTTT
TRBD1 | once | 15 | TRBJ2-5 | TRBV4-1 | CASSQVATGAETQYF | TGCGCCAGCAGCCAAGTTGCGACAGGGGCTGAGACCCAGTACTTC
NA | NA | 14 | TRBJ1-3 | TRBV5-1 | CASSLAGSGNTIYF | TGCGCCAGCAGCTTGGCAGGGTCCGGAAACACCATATATTTT
NA | NA | 13 | TRBJ2-1 | TRBV19 | CASRTGPNQGQFF | TGTGCCAGTAGAACCGGGCCCAATCAGGGGCAGTTCTTC
NA | NA | 14 | TRBJ1-1 | TRBV4-2 | CASSQVRGFGEAFF | TGTGCCAGCAGCCAAGTAAGAGGGTTCGGTGAAGCTTTCTTT
TRBD2 | NA | 15 | TRBJ2-7 | TRBV25-1 | CASSELGGGAYEQYF | TGTGCCAGCAGTGAATTGGGCGGGGGAGCCTACGAGCAGTACTTC
TRBD2 | NA | 15 | TRBJ2-2 | TRBV19 | CASNTPGGGTGELFF | TGTGCCAGTAACACCCCGGGCGGGGGAACCGGGGAGCTGTTTTTT
TRBD1 | NA | 13 | TRBJ1-2 | TRBV27 | CASRVTGDYGYTF | TGTGCCAGCAGGGTGACAGGGGACTATGGCTACACCTTC
TRBD1 | NA | 15 | TRBJ1-1 | TRBV6-6 | CASTRWTGVWPEAFF | TGTGCCAGCACCCGCTGGACAGGGGTATGGCCTGAAGCTTTCTTT
TRBD1 | NA | 14 | TRBJ1-1 | TRBV30 | CAWSVTGGVTEAFF | TGTGCCTGGAGTGTAACAGGGGGAGTTACTGAAGCTTTCTTT
TRBD2 | once | 16 | TRBJ2-3 | TRBV9 | CASSVGLAGSFYTQYF | TGTGCCAGCAGCGTGGGACTAGCGGGATCTTTCTATACGCAGTATTTT
NA | NA | 13 | TRBJ1-5 | TRBV15 | CATSSRRNQPQHF | TGTGCCACCAGCAGCAGGAGGAATCAGCCCCAGCATTTT
TRBD1 | NA | 15 | TRBJ2-7 | TRBV5-1 | CASSLGDRATYEQYF | TGCGCCAGCAGCTTGGGTGACAGGGCAACCTACGAGCAGTACTTC
NA | NA | 15 | TRBJ1-6 | TRBV30 | CAWSPAGLYNSPLHF | TGTGCCTGGAGTCCGGCAGGGCTCTATAATTCACCCCTCCACTTT
TRBD2 | NA | 16 | TRBJ2-3 | TRBV5-8 | CASSSGLAGSTDTQYF | TGTGCCAGCAGCTCGGGACTAGCGGGAAGCACAGATACGCAGTATTTT
NA | NA | 15 | TRBJ1-2 | TRBV25-1 | CASSAKQGYVYGYTF | TGTGCCAGCAGTGCGAAACAGGGTTACGTCTATGGCTACACCTTC
NA | NA | 14 | TRBJ1-2 | TRBV7-9 | CASSSSGGDPGYTF | TGTGCCAGCAGCTCCAGCGGAGGGGATCCTGGCTACACCTTC
TRBD1 | NA | 14 | TRBJ1-2 | TRBV4-1 | CASSQVGTGGGYTF | TGCGCCAGCAGCCAAGTCGGGACAGGGGGTGGCTACACCTTC
NA | NA | 14 | TRBJ2-5 | TRBV4-2 | CASSQDRVQETQYF | TGTGCCAGCAGCCAAGATAGAGTCCAAGAGACCCAGTACTTC
TRBD1 | NA | 14 | TRBJ2-7 | TRBV30 | CAWSYGTVRSEQYF | TGTGCCTGGAGTTATGGGACAGTCCGTTCCGAGCAGTACTTC
NA | NA | 17 | TRBJ1-3 | TRBV6-1 | CASSELGTPYSGNTIYF | TGTGCCAGCAGTGAATTGGGGACACCTTACTCTGGAAACACCATATATTTT